Listed below are T cell receptor beta chains from one sample, sequenced in a study of CD8+ T cells in alopecia areata. Generated by immunoSEQ multiplex PCR, the TCRdb table keeps only in-frame clones and is missing some. The table records about 70,000 clones, approximately 29% of them present only once. The source material was CD8+ T cells sorted from blood, sampled at week 4, from a patient treated with tofacitinib. These TCRs come from a human donor with alopecia areata. CDR3s include the opening cysteine and the closing phenylalanine or tryptophan. The D gene is left open where the match is weak. Only some rows state a clone size, as once, few, many or a class for expanded clones.

V	size	J	length	D	DNA	CDR3
TRBV19	NA	TRBJ1-1	10	NA	TGTGCCAGTGAAGCAGGTGAAGCTTTCTTT	CASEAGEAFF
TRBV29-1	NA	TRBJ2-7	11	TRBD1	TGCAGCGTCGAAACAGGGGTCCAGCAGTACTTC	CSVETGVQQYF
TRBV29-1	NA	TRBJ2-7	11	NA	TGCAGCGCTACGAGCTCCTACGAGCAGTACTTC	CSATSSYEQYF
TRBV30	few	TRBJ2-1	16	NA	TGTGCCTGGAGTGTAAGGGCAGGTAACCCCTACAATGAGCAGTTCTTC	CAWSVRAGNPYNEQFF
TRBV5-1	NA	TRBJ1-1	12	NA	TGCGCCAGCAGCTTGGCCGGTGGGGAAGCTTTCTTT	CASSLAGGEAFF
TRBV5-5	many	TRBJ2-7	17	TRBD1	TGTGCCAGCAGCCAAGTAGCCCTCGGGACAGGGGGTTTGGGGCAGTACTTC	CASSQVALGTGGLGQYF
TRBV2	NA	TRBJ1-5	14	NA	TGTGCCAGCAGTAGAGGGGGAGACAATCAGCCCCAGCATTTT	CASSRGGDNQPQHF
TRBV29-1	NA	TRBJ2-7	14	TRBD2	TGCAGCGCCTTGGGACTAGGCGGAACCTACGAGCAGTACTTC	CSALGLGGTYEQYF
TRBV29-1	once	TRBJ2-7	12	NA	TGCAGCGTTGAAGATCCCGTGCGCGAGCAGTACTTC	CSVEDPVREQYF
TRBV7-2	NA	TRBJ2-4	17	NA	TGTGCCAGCAGCCCGCCCCTACTTCGTCTAGCCAAAAACATTCAGTACTTC	CASSPPLLRLAKNIQYF
TRBV29-1	NA	TRBJ1-1	12	NA	TGCAGCGTTGAGGAGAGAAACACTGAAGCTTTCTTT	CSVEERNTEAFF
TRBV9	NA	TRBJ2-5	15	NA	TGTGCCAGCAGCGTAGCCGGCCCCGGTAGGGAGACCCAGTACTTC	CASSVAGPGRETQYF
TRBV30	NA	TRBJ1-2	14	TRBD1	TGTGCCCTATATCCCGGGACAGAAAACTATGGCTACACCTTC	CALYPGTENYGYTF
TRBV6-1	NA	TRBJ2-1	15	TRBD1	TGTGCCAGCAGTGAAAAGGGACAGGGCTACAATGAGCAGTTCTTC	CASSEKGQGYNEQFF
TRBV7-9	NA	TRBJ2-7	11	NA	TGTGCCAGCAGCCAAGGTGGGGAGCAGTACTTC	CASSQGGEQYF
TRBV29-1	few	TRBJ2-3	16	TRBD2	TGCAGCGTTTTCGGGACTAGCGGGTTTAGCACAGATACGCAGTATTTT	CSVFGTSGFSTDTQYF
TRBV27	once	TRBJ2-2	14	NA	TGTGCCAGCAGTTTATCGCCGGGCACCGGGGAGCTGTTTTTT	CASSLSPGTGELFF
TRBV27	NA	TRBJ1-1	14	TRBD1	TGTGCCAGCAGTTTATCGACCAGGGGGGCTGAAGCTTTCTTT	CASSLSTRGAEAFF
TRBV27	NA	TRBJ2-7	15	NA	TGTGCCAGCAGTTCTAGCTCCGGGACGGCCTACGAGCAGTACTTC	CASSSSSGTAYEQYF
TRBV7-9	NA	TRBJ2-2	13	NA	TGTGCCCTGCTCGGGCAGGGCGCCGGGGAGCTGTTTTTT	CALLGQGAGELFF
TRBV19	NA	TRBJ2-3	16	NA	TGTGCCAGTAGTATGAGACACGCACCTAGCACAGATACGCAGTATTTT	CASSMRHAPSTDTQYF
TRBV5-1	NA	TRBJ1-5	13	NA	TGCGCCAGCAGCTTGAACAGCAATCAGCCCCAGCATTTT	CASSLNSNQPQHF
TRBV18	few	TRBJ2-4	16	NA	TGTGCCAGCTCACCCACAGACGGAATAGCCAAAAACATTCAGTACTTC	CASSPTDGIAKNIQYF
TRBV29-1	few	TRBJ2-3	12	NA	TGCAGCGTTGGGTCAATTGTGGATACGCAGTATTTT	CSVGSIVDTQYF
TRBV29-1	NA	TRBJ1-4	15	TRBD1	TGCAGCGTCCGCCCACAGGGGGCCACTAATGAAAAACTGTTTTTT	CSVRPQGATNEKLFF
TRBV28	few	TRBJ2-2	14	NA	TGTGCCAGCAGTTTAACAGCGAACACCGGGGAGCTGTTTTTT	CASSLTANTGELFF
TRBV6-1	few	TRBJ2-7	13	TRBD2	TGTGCCTCCAGCGGGACGAGCTCCTACGAGCAGTACTTC	CASSGTSSYEQYF
TRBV7-9	NA	TRBJ2-3	15	NA	TGTGCCAGCAGCCATGAATACGGTCTCACAGATACGCAGTATTTT	CASSHEYGLTDTQYF
TRBV25-1	few	TRBJ2-1	14	NA	TGTGCCAGCAGGGGGACTGACGAAAGGAATGAGCAGTTCTTC	CASRGTDERNEQFF
TRBV30	NA	TRBJ1-2	13	TRBD1	TGTGCCTGGAGACAGGGGGCGGACTATGGCTACACCTTC	CAWRQGADYGYTF
TRBV29-1	NA	TRBJ2-5	13	NA	TGCAGCGTTCGGCGGGGGCTACAAGAGACCCAGTACTTC	CSVRRGLQETQYF
TRBV29-1	few	TRBJ2-1	14	NA	TGCAGCCTTCAAAGTACTAAATCGAGCCATGAGCAGTTCTTC	CSLQSTKSSHEQFF
TRBV5-4	few	TRBJ1-2	13	NA	TGTGCCAGCAGCGAACAGGGTGACTATGGCTACACCTTC	CASSEQGDYGYTF
TRBV30	NA	TRBJ2-7	14	NA	TGTGCCTGGAGCGCCGGGTTTTTGTCCTACGAGCAGTACTTC	CAWSAGFLSYEQYF
TRBV4-3	few	TRBJ2-5	16	TRBD1	TGCGCCAGCAGCCAAGATGAGGGGGCAGGGGAAGAGACCCAGTACTTC	CASSQDEGAGEETQYF
TRBV2	NA	TRBJ2-3	14	NA	TGTGCCAGCAGTTCCGGGACCAACACAGATACGCAGTATTTT	CASSSGTNTDTQYF
TRBV29-1	NA	TRBJ2-5	14	NA	TGCAGCGTTGAAGTAAACGGATACCAAGAGACCCAGTACTTC	CSVEVNGYQETQYF
TRBV5-4	NA	TRBJ2-1	14	TRBD2	TGTGCCAGCAAAACTAGCGGGGTTGGAAATGAGCAGTTCTTC	CASKTSGVGNEQFF
TRBV7-9	few	TRBJ2-1	10	NA	TGTGCCAGCAGCGGGTTTGAGCAGTTCTTC	CASSGFEQFF
TRBV7-2	few	TRBJ1-1	19	NA	TGTGCCAGCAGCTTAGGAGGGGGATATGACAGAACAAAGAACACTGAAGCTTTCTTT	CASSLGGGYDRTKNTEAFF
TRBV30	NA	TRBJ1-2	14	NA	TGTGCCTGGAGCGCCGACAGTTTTAACTATGGCTACACCTTC	CAWSADSFNYGYTF
TRBV19	NA	TRBJ1-1	14	NA	TGTGCCAGTAGCTTCTTAGGGGGGGCCACTGAAGCTTTCTTT	CASSFLGGATEAFF
TRBV7-6	NA	TRBJ2-3	15	NA	TGTGCCAGCAGCTTAGGGGGAGGCTACACAGATACGCAGTATTTT	CASSLGGGYTDTQYF
TRBV7-9	few	TRBJ1-5	16	NA	TGTGCCAGCAGCTTGTCGGTCCCGGGCAGGGCTCAGCCCCAGCATTTT	CASSLSVPGRAQPQHF
TRBV29-1	NA	TRBJ2-2	14	TRBD2	TGCAGCGTTGATGGGGCGGGAGTGAGCGGGGAGCTGTTTTTT	CSVDGAGVSGELFF
TRBV30	NA	TRBJ2-2	12	NA	TGTGCCTGGAGTGTCCACTCCGGGGAGCTGTTTTTT	CAWSVHSGELFF
TRBV29-1	few	TRBJ1-1	14	NA	TGCAGCGTTGGGGCGGGAGAATTGAACACTGAAGCTTTCTTT	CSVGAGELNTEAFF
TRBV29-1	few	TRBJ2-2	16	NA	TGCAGCGTTGTAGGATCGGACGAGAGTCACTCCGGGGAGCTGTTTTTT	CSVVGSDESHSGELFF
TRBV29-1	few	TRBJ2-5	16	TRBD1	TGCAGCGTTGGGTTTAATATCGACAGGGGGGGGGAGACCCAGTACTTC	CSVGFNIDRGGETQYF
TRBV29-1	few	TRBJ1-4	13	NA	TGCAGCGTTGAAGATCTTAGCCTGGGGAAACTGTTTTTT	CSVEDLSLGKLFF
TRBV5-1	many	TRBJ2-7	14	NA	TGCGCCAGCAGGTCGCTCGGGTATTCCTTCGAGCAGTACTTC	CASRSLGYSFEQYF
TRBV30	few	TRBJ1-2	16	NA	TGTGCCTGGGATCCACGGTCAGACACAGTCGGCTATGGCTACACCTTC	CAWDPRSDTVGYGYTF
TRBV27	NA	TRBJ2-1	13	NA	TGTGCCAGCGGACTGACACTCTACAATGAGCAGTTCTTC	CASGLTLYNEQFF
TRBV6-1	NA	TRBJ1-1	11	NA	TGTGCCAGCAGGGAGAACACTGAAGCTTTCTTT	CASRENTEAFF
TRBV29-1	few	TRBJ2-2	15	NA	TGCAGCGTTCGAGGCGGACCCGAGCTGTCCGGGGAGCTGTTTTTT	CSVRGGPELSGELFF